This TCR beta chain was sequenced for a study of PD-1 blockade in classical Hodgkin lymphoma. Study-wide results and caveats: Whatever underlies the repertoire differences (possibly disease activity or prior therapy) remains undefined. Healthy donors reportedly exceeded newly diagnosed patients in baseline TCR diversity.

Trimming took 5 bases from V and 3 from J, leaving 14 bases between them. CDR1 and CDR2 from the germline V gene are LGHNA and YSLEER. The CDR3 is 15 amino acids. Here immunoSEQ multiplex PCR was the method, and the copy in TCRdb shows in-frame clones only, minus some. The table shows around 23,000 clones, with approximately 87% occurring only once. Time point defined: newly diagnosed, previously untreated cHL patient sample. Thawed PBMCs were the source of CD8+ T cells, obtained through magnetic negative selection. Comparison samples consisted of PBMCs from newly diagnosed, untreated classical Hodgkin lymphoma. With regard to this clone: What it recognizes is unknown.

V and J are TRBV4-3 and TRBJ2-1, with a possible D match to TRBD2 (6 bases). Sequencing was carried out using CD8+ T cells from blood. This receptor was taken from a human donor with classical Hodgkin lymphoma. Written as DNA, the CDR3 is TGCGCCAGCAGCGACGATGGCGGGATCTACAATGAGCAGTTCTTC. Translating gives CASSDDGGIYNEQFF.